The T cell receptor (beta chain) described here comes from a study of T cell repertoires in cytomegalovirus infection. At the level of the study: Matching HLA type and CMV infection were both indicated by public TCR beta signatures. Findings and caveats of the study: In two of eight donors, the top clonotype was HLA-C-restricted CMV-specific.

TCRdb passed the reads through MiXCR, listing each CDR3 protein once. The sample holds around 530,000 distinct CDR3 sequences; 16% are singletons and the top ten take more than 20%. CDR3 size: 15 residues. Germline CDR1 is MGHRA and CDR2 is YSYEKL. The V end lost 0 bases, the J end lost 0 bases, and 6 bases lay between the germline ends. With regard to this clonotype: Its antigen remains unknown.

The chain has TRBV4-1 and TRBJ1-3, with no clear D. The sample comprised CD8+ T cells from PBMCs. This receptor was taken from a human donor in good health (CMV status not recorded). Some clones in this sample may be carry-over from other donors' samples. CDR3 in DNA: TGCGCCAGCAGCCAAGAGACCTTCTCTGGAAACACCATATATTTT. Translating it yields CASSQETFSGNTIYF.